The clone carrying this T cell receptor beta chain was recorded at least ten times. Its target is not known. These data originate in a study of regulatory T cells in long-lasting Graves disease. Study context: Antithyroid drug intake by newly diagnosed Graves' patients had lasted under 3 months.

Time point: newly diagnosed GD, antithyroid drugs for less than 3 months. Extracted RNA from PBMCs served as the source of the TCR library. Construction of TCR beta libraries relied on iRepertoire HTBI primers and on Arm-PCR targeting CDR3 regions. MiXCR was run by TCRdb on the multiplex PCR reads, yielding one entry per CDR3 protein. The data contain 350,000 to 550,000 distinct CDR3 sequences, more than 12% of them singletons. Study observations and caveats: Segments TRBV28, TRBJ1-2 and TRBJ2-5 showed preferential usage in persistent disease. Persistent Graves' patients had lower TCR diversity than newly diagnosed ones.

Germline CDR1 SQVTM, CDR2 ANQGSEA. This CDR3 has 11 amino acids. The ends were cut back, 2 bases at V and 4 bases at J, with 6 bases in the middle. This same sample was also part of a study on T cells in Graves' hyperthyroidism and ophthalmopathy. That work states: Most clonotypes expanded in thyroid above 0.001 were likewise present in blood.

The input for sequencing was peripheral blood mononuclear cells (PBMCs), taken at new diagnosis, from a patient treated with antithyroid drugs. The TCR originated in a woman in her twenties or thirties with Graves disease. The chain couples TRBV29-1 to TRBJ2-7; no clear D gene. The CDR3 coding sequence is TGCAGCGTTGAAATAGGGTACGAGCAGTACTTC. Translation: CSVEIGYEQYF.